This is a list of T cell receptor beta chains from one sample in a study of cytomegalovirus exposure and HLA in healthy donors. Only in-frame clones appear in the TCRdb table, and some are missing; sequencing was by immunoSEQ multiplex PCR. The data contain roughly 100,000 clones, roughly four fifths of them singletons. The source material was PBMCs. These receptors all stem from a man in his sixties in good health and CMV-seronegative. CDR3s include the opening cysteine and the closing phenylalanine or tryptophan. Each record gives: clone size, J gene, D gene, V gene, CDR3 DNA, CDR3 protein. A D gene is named only where the DNA matches it firmly. Clone size is stated in some rows and not others, as once, few, many or a class when expanded.

>.|TRBJ1-1|TRBD1|TRBV11-1
TGTGCCAGCAGCTACCCGACAGGGGGAGTGGTCACTGAAGCTTTCTTT
CASSYPTGGVVTEAFF
>few|TRBJ1-4|TRBD1|TRBV7-2
TGTGCCAGCAGCTTAATGGGACAGGAAAGTGAAAAACTGTTTTTT
CASSLMGQESEKLFF
>.|TRBJ2-5|TRBD2|TRBV4-1
TGCGCCAGCAGCCAAAGCGGGGGGACACAAGAGACCCAGTACTTC
CASSQSGGTQETQYF
>.|TRBJ2-2|.|TRBV9
TGTGCCAGCGGCGTAGGGGGGGCCGGGGAGCTGTTTTTT
CASGVGGAGELFF
>.|TRBJ2-2|.|TRBV5-1
TGCGCCAGCAGACCTCAGGTGACGAACACCGGGGAGCTGTTTTTT
CASRPQVTNTGELFF
>.|TRBJ1-1|.|TRBV5-5
TGTGCCAGCAGCTTCGGAGCGAACACTGAAGCTTTCTTT
CASSFGANTEAFF
>.|TRBJ1-1|.|TRBV11-2
TGTGCCAGCAGCACTTCACGGGACACTGAAGCTTTCTTT
CASSTSRDTEAFF
>.|TRBJ1-2|.|TRBV6-6
TGTGCCAGCACAACCGGGGGGGCTGGCTATGGCTACACCTTC
CASTTGGAGYGYTF
>.|TRBJ2-3|.|TRBV19
TGTGCCACCGCTCGGGCGGGGGCCCTCACAGATACGCAGTATTTT
CATARAGALTDTQYF
>once|TRBJ1-2|.|TRBV19
TGTGCCAGTAGTATCCAACAGGGAAACTATGGCTACACCTTC
CASSIQQGNYGYTF
>.|TRBJ1-6|.|TRBV7-2
TGTGCCAGCAGCTTCTCCGGAGGCCGGAAGAATTCACCCCTCCACTTT
CASSFSGGRKNSPLHF
>.|TRBJ1-6|.|TRBV2
TGTGCCAGCAGTCATAGAGGGCCCGGTAATTCACCCCTCCACTTT
CASSHRGPGNSPLHF
>.|TRBJ2-5|TRBD2|TRBV14
TGTGCCAGCAGCCAAGCAAAGGCTAGCGGGGGCGGAGAGACCCAGTACTTC
CASSQAKASGGGETQYF
>.|TRBJ2-2|TRBD1|TRBV2
TGTGCCAGCACGAGGCAGGGGGACACCGGGGAGCTGTTTTTT
CASTRQGDTGELFF
>.|TRBJ1-2|TRBD1|TRBV5-8
TGTGCCAGCAGCCTACCGGGACAGGGCCGTCATGGCTACACCTTC
CASSLPGQGRHGYTF
>.|TRBJ1-1|TRBD1|TRBV9
TGTGCCAGCAGCGTAGAGGGACAGGGGGCAACTGAAGCTTTCTTT
CASSVEGQGATEAFF
>.|TRBJ2-5|.|TRBV18
TGTGCCAGCTCACCCCGTTCTGACGAGGCCCAGTACTTC
CASSPRSDEAQYF
>few|TRBJ1-5|TRBD1|TRBV7-2
TGTGCCAGCAGCTACGCAGGGGGCGCTAATCAGCCCCAGCATTTT
CASSYAGGANQPQHF
>.|TRBJ1-5|TRBD1|TRBV27
TGTGCCAGCAGTTACAGGGGAGAGCAGCCCCAGCATTTT
CASSYRGEQPQHF
>.|TRBJ2-2|TRBD2|TRBV5-1
TGCGCCAGCAGCACTAGGACTAGCGATTCCGGGGAGCTGTTTTTT
CASSTRTSDSGELFF
>few|TRBJ1-2|.|TRBV30
TGTGCCTGGAGTCCCTACCGGGGAGGCGGCTACACCTTC
CAWSPYRGGGYTF
>.|TRBJ2-5|TRBD1|TRBV4-2
TGTGCCAGCAGCCCCTCCGGGACAGGGGATGGGGAGACCCAGTACTTC
CASSPSGTGDGETQYF
>.|TRBJ2-1|.|TRBV11-3
TGTGCCAGCAGCTTAGGTCTATACAATGAGCAGTTCTTC
CASSLGLYNEQFF
>few|TRBJ2-3|TRBD2|TRBV4-3
TGCGCCAGCAGCCAATTGGGACTACGCACAGATACGCAGTATTTT
CASSQLGLRTDTQYF
>.|TRBJ2-1|.|TRBV7-9
TGTGCCAGCAGCTCACCCGGGGAGCAGTTCTTC
CASSSPGEQFF
>once|TRBJ2-1|TRBD1|TRBV11-2
TGTGCCAGCAGCTCGGGACAGCCCTCCTACAATGAGCAGTTCTTC
CASSSGQPSYNEQFF
>.|TRBJ1-2|.|TRBV18
TGTGCCAGCTCGACATCCCATCCTGGACGGGGTGGCTACACCTTC
CASSTSHPGRGGYTF
>few|TRBJ1-6|.|TRBV7-2
TGTGCCAGCAGCGTCGCCGTTCGGAGCTCCTATAATTCACCCCTCCACTTT
CASSVAVRSSYNSPLHF
>.|TRBJ2-3|.|TRBV7-9
TGTTCCAGCCTAGCCACCACAGATACGCAGTATTTT
CSSLATTDTQYF
>.|TRBJ2-1|.|TRBV5-5
TGTGCCAGCAGCCTCGGGAACTACAATGAGCAGTTCTTC
CASSLGNYNEQFF
>.|TRBJ1-5|.|TRBV2
TGTGCCAGCAGCTACAGAGATCAGCCCCAGCATTTT
CASSYRDQPQHF
>.|TRBJ1-2|TRBD1|TRBV11-2
TGTGCCAGCAGCCCAACAGGGGGCGAAGGCTACACCTTC
CASSPTGGEGYTF
>few|TRBJ2-7|TRBD2|TRBV7-2
TGTGCCAGCAGCTTAGGGGGGGGTGGGGGTGGAGAGCAGTACTTC
CASSLGGGGGGEQYF
>few|TRBJ2-5|.|TRBV5-1
TGCGCCAGCAGCTCATCAGGGGATCGGGAGACCCAGTACTTC
CASSSSGDRETQYF
>.|TRBJ2-3|.|TRBV7-3
TGTGCCAGCAGCCAAGACGGACTCCCCACAGATACGCAGTATTTT
CASSQDGLPTDTQYF
>once|TRBJ1-2|TRBD1|TRBV11-2
TGTGCCAGCAGCCTAGGGGGCGCTGGCTACACCTTC
CASSLGGAGYTF
>.|TRBJ2-5|TRBD1|TRBV7-9
TGTGCCAGCAGCGCGGACAGGGGGCAAGGTTGGGAGACCCAGTACTTC
CASSADRGQGWETQYF
>.|TRBJ1-1|TRBD1|TRBV28
TGTGCCAGCAGTACAAGACTCCGACAGGGGGCGCGGCGCACTGAAGCTTTCTTT
CASSTRLRQGARRTEAFF
>few|TRBJ2-5|.|TRBV2
TGTGCCACTAAGGGGGGGGGAAACTGGAAAGAGACCCAGTACTTC
CATKGGGNWKETQYF
>.|TRBJ1-3|TRBD1|TRBV27
TGTGCCAGCAGTCCCTCACAGGGGGGACAGAGCTCTGGAAACACCATATATTTT
CASSPSQGGQSSGNTIYF
>.|TRBJ2-3|.|TRBV7-2
TGTGCCAGCAGCTTAGGAGGGTCAGATACGCAGTATTTT
CASSLGGSDTQYF
>.|TRBJ1-2|TRBD1|TRBV6-1
TGTGCCAGCAGATCCCCCGGGACAGGGGCCGGCTACACCTTC
CASRSPGTGAGYTF
>few|TRBJ1-2|TRBD1|TRBV28
TGTGCCAGCAGTTTGGGGGACAGGCCTAACTATGGCTACACCTTC
CASSLGDRPNYGYTF
>.|TRBJ1-6|TRBD1|TRBV9
TGTGCCAGCAGCGAGCGCGCCGGGACAGGGCTTTCACCCCTCCACTTT
CASSERAGTGLSPLHF
>.|TRBJ2-3|.|TRBV4-3
TGCGCCAGCAGCCAAGTAACGAGAGGTGATACACAGTATTTT
CASSQVTRGDTQYF